The 22 T cell receptor beta chains given below trace back to one sample, sequenced in a study of T-cell reconstitution after alpha-beta-depleted transplantation in children. Unique molecular identifiers were incorporated into the prepared TCRbeta library. TCRdb used MiXCR to reprocess the PCR reads, holding one entry per CDR3 protein. The sample yields some 200,000 distinct CDR3 sequences, roughly 11% seen once. The sample consisted of PBMCs, taken before TCRalphabeta/CD19-depleted stem cell transplant. These receptors all come from a child younger than two with acute myeloid leukemia, due to receive a stem cell transplant.

This clonotype was seen at least ten times. The J gene is TRBJ1-1, the V gene TRBV14; D not certain. The CDR3 consists of 13 residues. The V gene lost 0 bases and the J gene lost 10 bases, with 12 bases spanning the gap. Germline V gene sequence: CDR1 SGHDN, CDR2 FVKESK. CDR3 nucleotide sequence: TGTGCCAGCAGCCAAGACGAAGATCGGGGAGCTTTCTTT. This gives the protein CASSQDEDRGAFF.

This clonotype was recorded many times. The gene calls are TRBV5-1 and TRBJ2-2, with D unresolved. The CDR3 is 12 residues long. CDR1 and CDR2 from the germline V gene are SGHRS and YFSETQ. Trimming stripped 4 bases from V and 2 bases from J, with 3 bases between. The CDR3, as DNA: TGCGCCAGCAGCACAAACACCGGGGAGCTGTTTTTT. It encodes CASSTNTGELFF.

This clonotype occurred many times. This chain links TRBV15 with TRBJ1-6; D not resolved. Germline lookup yields CDR1 LNHNV and CDR2 YYDKDF (reference sequence). The CDR3 is 13 residues long. V gave up 3 bases and J gave up 8 bases, with 8 bases separating them. CDR3 sequence: CATSRATDSPLHF. The CDR3, as DNA: TGTGCCACCAGCAGGGCTACAGATTCACCCCTCCACTTT.

This clonotype showed up just a few times. This chain links TRBV20-1 with TRBJ1-5, with a tentative D call TRBD1 (5 bases). Trimming removed 8 bases from V and 6 bases from J, with 14 bases in between. CDR1 is DFQATT and CDR2 is SNEGSKA in the germline V gene (reference sequence). The CDR3 is 12 residues long. The CDR3 sequence: CSYGGGGQPQHF. The CDR3 region has the DNA TGCAGTTACGGGGGTGGAGGTCAGCCCCAGCATTTT.

This clonotype was counted ten times or more. The genes are TRBV5-8 and TRBJ1-2, with D uncertain. This CDR3 has 15 residues. The V and J ends lost 1 base and 4 bases respectively, with 14 bases between them. CDR1 is SGHTS and CDR2 is YDEGEE in the germline V gene. CDR3 sequence: CASSLWSNKGYGYTF. The CDR3 DNA reads TGTGCCAGCAGCTTGTGGAGCAATAAAGGCTATGGCTACACCTTC. Full variable domain (rest looked up from reference TRBV5-8 and TRBJ1-2): EAGVTQSPTHLIKTRGQQATLRCSPISGHTSVYWYQQALGLGLQFLLWYDEGEERNRGNFPPRFSGRQFPNYSSELNVNALELEDSALYLCASSLWSNKGYGYTFGSGTRLTVV.

This sequence joins TRBV20-1 and TRBJ1-5; no definite D call. The V gene lost 6 bases and the J gene lost 1 base, with 7 bases spanning the gap. The CDR3 length is 12 residues. CDR1 and CDR2 (germline): DFQATT, SNEGSKA (reference sequence). The CDR3 coding sequence is TGCAGTGCCCTTGGGAGCAATCAGCCCCAGCATTTT. Its translation is CSALGSNQPQHF.

Ten or more counts support this clonotype. V is TRBV27 and J is TRBJ1-6; tentative D call: TRBD1 (6 bases). The CDR3 loop spans 15 amino acids. With 3 bases removed from V and 10 bases from J, the gap between germline ends came to 16 bases. In germline, CDR1 is MNHEY, CDR2 SMNVEV (reference sequence). The CDR3 coding sequence is TGTGCCAGCAGTTTCAGGGGAGTACGAAAATCACCCCTCCACTTT. Amino acids: CASSFRGVRKSPLHF.

The sample holds many counts of this clonotype. This chain joins TRBV12-3 or TRBV12-4 and TRBJ2-2, with 12 bases aligning to TRBD2. V lost 2 bases, J lost 0 bases, and 4 bases stayed unmatched. The CDR3 is 18 amino acids. As DNA, the CDR3 is TGTGCCAGCAGTTTAAGACTAGCGGGAGTGCCGAACACCGGGGAGCTGTTTTTT. This gives the protein CASSLRLAGVPNTGELFF.

This clonotype was observed many times. The CDR3 sequence is CASSINGGYGYTF. In DNA, the CDR3 is TGTGCCAGTAGTATAAACGGTGGCTATGGCTACACCTTC. The V call is TRBV19, the J call TRBJ1-2; D gene unclear. Germline loops: CDR1 LNHDA, CDR2 SQIVND (reference sequence). This CDR3 has 13 amino acids. The V end was cut by 2 bases, the J end by 4 bases, with 8 bases between.

This clonotype was detected many times. V gene TRBV11-2 combines with J gene TRBJ2-3, with no clear D. The CDR3 is 17 residues long. The V end lost 6 bases, the J end lost 0 bases, and 19 bases lay between the germline ends. Germline CDR1 SGHAT, CDR2 FQNNGV. CDR3 nucleotide sequence: TGTGCCAGCAGTTCCGTAGGGCCGCTGAGGAGCACAGATACGCAGTATTTT. It is translated as CASSSVGPLRSTDTQYF. Based on the CDR3 plus reference TRBV11-2 and TRBJ2-3, the full variable domain is EAGVAQSPRYKIIEKRQSVAFWCNPISGHATLYWYQQILGQGPKLLIQFQNNGVVDDSQLPKDRFSAERLKGVDSTLKIQPAKLEDSAVYLCASSSVGPLRSTDTQYFGPGTRLTVL.

This clonotype came up many times. The chain is built from TRBV4-3 and TRBJ1-3, with TRBD1 identical over 8 bases. Per the germline V gene, CDR1 is LGHNA and CDR2 is YSLEER. The CDR3 totals 17 residues. V trimming: 0 bases; J trimming: 0 bases; junction bases outside the gene matches: 4. CDR3 DNA sequence: TGCGCCAGCAGCCAAGATCAGGGGGCCAGCTCTGGAAACACCATATATTTT. This codes for CASSQDQGASSGNTIYF.

This clonotype was seen at least ten times. The chain combines TRBV10-2 with TRBJ1-1, with D hard to call. The CDR3 consists of 14 residues. V was clipped by 3 bases and J by 0 bases, with 8 bases between them. Germline V gives CDR1 WSHSY, CDR2 SAAADI. The chain's CDR3 is CASSDWEMNTEAFF. CDR3 sequence (DNA): TGCGCCAGCAGTGATTGGGAAATGAACACTGAAGCTTTCTTT.

This clonotype showed up many times. Germline is not matched at one junction end, which may reflect a read error. The chain uses TRBV7-9 and TRBJ1-1; D uncertain. The CDR3 has 15 residues. Germline CDR1 is SEHNR and CDR2 is FQNEAQ (reference sequence). The CDR3 sequence: CASRLIAGMNTEAFF. The CDR3 nucleotides read TGTGCCAGCCGCTTGATTGCGGGCATGAACACTGAAGCTTTCTTT. Together with reference TRBV7-9 and TRBJ1-1, the CDR3 gives the full variable domain: DTGVSQNPRHKITKRGQNVTFRCDPISEHNRLYWYRQTLGQGPEFLTYFQNEAQLEKSRLLSDRFSAERPKGSFSTLEIQRTEQGDSAMYLCASRLIAGMNTEAFFGQGTRLTVV.

There are a few counts of this clonotype. This chain uses TRBV19 with TRBJ1-5; D might be TRBD1 (5 bases). Germline V gene lookup returns CDR1 LNHDA and CDR2 SQIVND (reference sequence). The CDR3 totals 15 residues. Trimming took 3 bases from V and 4 from J, leaving 13 bases between them. This CDR3 reads CASSILTVSNQPQHF. The CDR3, as DNA: TGTGCCAGTAGTATCCTGACAGTCTCTAATCAGCCCCAGCATTTT. The full variable domain, its missing parts supplied by reference TRBV19 and TRBJ1-5, is DGGITQSPKYLFRKEGQNVTLSCEQNLNHDAMYWYRQDPGQGLRLIYYSQIVNDFQKGDIAEGYSVSREKKESFPLTVTSAQKNPTAFYLCASSILTVSNQPQHFGDGTRLSIL.

At least ten counts were recorded for this clonotype. CDR3 DNA sequence: TGTGCCAGCAGCTTCAACGTTAGGGTTACCTACGAGCAGTACTTC. This codes for CASSFNVRVTYEQYF. The rearrangement uses TRBV7-6 and TRBJ2-7; D not resolved. This CDR3 contains 15 residues. With 3 bases removed from V and 2 bases from J, the gap between germline ends came to 14 bases. Looked up from germline, CDR1 is SGHVS and CDR2 is FNYEAQ. The complete variable domain, with remaining parts taken from reference TRBV7-6 and TRBJ2-7, reads GAGVSQSPRYKVTKRGQDVALRCDPISGHVSLYWYRQALGQGPEFLTYFNYEAQQDKSGLPNDRFSAERPEGSISTLTIQRTEQRDSAMYRCASSFNVRVTYEQYFGPGTRLTVT.

This clonotype was found many times. V usage is TRBV13 and J usage is TRBJ1-6, with D possibly being TRBD1 (5 bases). Per the germline V gene, CDR1 is PRHDT and CDR2 is FYEKMQ (reference sequence). The V gene lost 5 bases and the J gene lost 10 bases, with 15 bases spanning the gap. The CDR3 has 14 amino acids. CDR3 residues: CASSRGRPPSPLHF. For the CDR3, the DNA is TGTGCCAGCAGCCGGGGACGTCCACCGTCACCCCTCCACTTT.

Worth noting for this clonotype: One base away lies a much larger clone, so this may be a sequencing read error. The rearrangement links TRBV20-1 to TRBJ2-4; tentative D call: TRBD1 (5 bases). This CDR3 has 14 amino acids. Per germline, CDR1 DFQATT and CDR2 SNEGSKA (reference sequence). The CDR3 sequence: CRARTRVWENIQYF. CDR3 nucleotide sequence: TGCCGTGCTAGAACCAGGGTATGGGAAAACATTCAGTACTTC.

In its sample, this clonotype was seen many times. This rearrangement joins TRBV5-1 to TRBJ2-3; TRBD1 matches at 9 bases. In germline, CDR1 is SGHRS, CDR2 YFSETQ. The CDR3 is made up of 14 amino acids. V shed 4 bases, J shed 6 bases, and the junction held 6 bases outside the gene matches. The CDR3 region is CASSPGTGWDTQYF. The CDR3 DNA sequence: TGCGCCAGCAGCCCCGGGACAGGGTGGGATACGCAGTATTTT. The variable domain in full, with the rest retrieved from reference TRBV5-1 and TRBJ2-3, is KAGVTQTPRYLIKTRGQQVTLSCSPISGHRSVSWYQQTPGQGLQFLFEYFSETQRNKGNFPGRFSGRQFSNSRSEMNVSTLELGDSALYLCASSPGTGWDTQYFGPGTRLTVL.

On this clonotype itself: A junction end diverges from the germline sequence, so it may reflect a read error. The chain employs TRBV7-1 and TRBJ2-7; the D is unclear. TRBV7-1 is labeled an ORF, and its function is uncertain. The CDR3 is 14 amino acids. CDR3: CAISSALLSYEQYF. In nucleotides, the CDR3 is TGTGCCATCAGCTCCGCGCTCCTCTCCTACGAGCAGTACTTC.

This clonotype has just a few counts. The chain has TRBV7-3 and TRBJ2-3, with 11 bases that match TRBD2. The length of the CDR3 is 17 residues. The V gene's germline CDR1 is SGHTA and CDR2 FQGTGA. V shed 1 base and J 4 bases; nucleotides not matched to a gene: 7. CDR3 residues: CASSLIPLAGAADTQYF. The CDR3 nucleotides read TGTGCCAGCAGCTTAATCCCACTAGCGGGAGCGGCAGATACGCAGTATTTT.

This rearrangement joins TRBV7-2 to TRBJ2-1; 11 nucleotides line up with TRBD2. This CDR3 contains 17 residues. V was pared by 3 bases and J by 3 bases, with 7 bases of the junction left unmatched. Germline V gene data show CDR1 as SGHTA and CDR2 as FQGNSA. CDR3 nucleotide sequence: TGTGCCAGCAGCTTTCAGGGGACTAGCGGATTCTACAATGAGCAGTTCTTC. Its translation: CASSFQGTSGFYNEQFF.

In its sample, this clonotype was seen many times. The chain couples TRBV2 to TRBJ2-5; 11 bases fit TRBD2. Germline V lookup: CDR1 SNHLY, CDR2 FYNNEI. The length of the CDR3 is 15 residues. Losses at the gene ends were 8 bases for V and 5 bases for J; bases not matched to a gene: 10. CDR3 DNA: TGTGCCAGCGAGACTAGCGGGACTCATGGGGAGACCCAGTACTTC. Translation: CASETSGTHGETQYF.